The next 3 T cell receptor beta chains were all read from a single sample in a study of T cell changes during pregnancy in multiple sclerosis. Assay: immunoSEQ multiplex PCR; the TCRdb copy retains only in-frame clones and omits some. The sample holds approximately 30,000 clones; about 91% are singletons and the top ten take 10% to 13%. The sequencing used CD8+ T cells from peripheral blood mononuclear cells, collected in the second trimester of pregnancy. The origin of the receptors is a female donor with multiple sclerosis, enrolled in a pregnancy study.

V usage is TRBV9 and J usage is TRBJ1-3, with a tentative D call TRBD1 (5 bases). The CDR3 loop spans 14 amino acids. Trimming took off 3 bases at V and 0 bases at J, with 7 bases between the two ends. From germline, CDR1 is SGDLS and CDR2 YYNGEE. CDR3 DNA sequence: TGTGCCAGCAGCGGGGGCGACTCTGGAAACACCATATATTTT. Its protein is CASSGGDSGNTIYF.

This chain connects TRBV29-1 to TRBJ1-2; D is possibly TRBD1 (5 bases). The V end lost 6 bases, the J end lost 3 bases, and 23 bases lay between the germline ends. This CDR3 region has 16 residues. Germline lookup yields CDR1 SQVTM and CDR2 ANQGSEA. CDR3 DNA: TGCAGCGTCCCGACCCTGGGGGGAGGGGAAGACTATGGCTACACCTTC. It codes for CSVPTLGGGEDYGYTF. The full variable domain, in which reference TRBV29-1 and TRBJ1-2 provide the parts outside the CDR3, is SAVISQKPSRDICQRGTSLTIQCQVDSQVTMMFWYRQQPGQSLTLIATANQGSEATYESGFVIDKFPISRPNLTFSTLTVSNMSPEDSSIYLCSVPTLGGGEDYGYTFGSGTRLTVV.

The chain uses TRBV9 and TRBJ2-1; perhaps TRBD2 as D (6 bases). This CDR3 has 15 residues. Trimming removed 0 bases at V and 5 bases at J, with 12 bases between. CDR1 is SGDLS, CDR2 YYNGEE, per germline. CDR3 in amino acids: CASSVGGARHNEQFF. As DNA, the CDR3 is TGTGCCAGCAGCGTAGGCGGGGCGAGGCACAATGAGCAGTTCTTC.